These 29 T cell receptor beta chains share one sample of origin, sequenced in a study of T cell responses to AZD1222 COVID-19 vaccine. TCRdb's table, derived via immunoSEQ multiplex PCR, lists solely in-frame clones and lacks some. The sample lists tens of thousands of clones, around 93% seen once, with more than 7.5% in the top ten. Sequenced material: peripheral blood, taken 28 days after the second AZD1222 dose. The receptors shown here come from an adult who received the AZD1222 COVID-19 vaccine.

The CDR3: CASSLGLAGTNEQFF. In nucleotides, the CDR3 is TGCGCCAGCAGCTTGGGGCTAGCGGGAACAAATGAGCAGTTCTTC. The J gene is TRBJ2-1, the V gene TRBV5-1, with TRBD2 identical over 9 bases. This CDR3 region has 15 residues. J gave up 7 bases and V 0 bases, and 5 bases lay outside the gene matches. The germline CDR1 and CDR2 sequences are SGHRS and YFSETQ.

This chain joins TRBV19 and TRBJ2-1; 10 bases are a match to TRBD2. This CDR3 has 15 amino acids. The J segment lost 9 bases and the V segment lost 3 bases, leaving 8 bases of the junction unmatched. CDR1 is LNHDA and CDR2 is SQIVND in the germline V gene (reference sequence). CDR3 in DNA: TGTGCCAGTAGTATGGTGGCTAGCGGGAGTGGTGAGCAGTTCTTC. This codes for CASSMVASGSGEQFF.

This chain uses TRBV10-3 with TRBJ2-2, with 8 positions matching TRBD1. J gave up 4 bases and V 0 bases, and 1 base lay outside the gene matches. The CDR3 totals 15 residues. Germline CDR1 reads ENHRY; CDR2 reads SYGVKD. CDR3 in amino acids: CAISESDRGTGELFF. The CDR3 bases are TGTGCCATCAGTGAGTCCGACAGGGGCACCGGGGAGCTGTTTTTT.

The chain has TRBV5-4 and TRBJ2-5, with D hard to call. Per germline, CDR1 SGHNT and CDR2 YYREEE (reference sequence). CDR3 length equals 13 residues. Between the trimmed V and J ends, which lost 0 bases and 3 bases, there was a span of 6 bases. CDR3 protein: CASSLDWEETQYF. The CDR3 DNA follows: TGTGCCAGCAGCTTGGATTGGGAAGAGACCCAGTACTTC.

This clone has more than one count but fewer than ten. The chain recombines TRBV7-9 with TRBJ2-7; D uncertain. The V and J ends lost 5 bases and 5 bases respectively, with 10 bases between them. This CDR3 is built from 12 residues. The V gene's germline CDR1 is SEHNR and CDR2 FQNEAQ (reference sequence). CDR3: CASSAPQDEQYF. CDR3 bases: TGTGCCAGCAGCGCCCCCCAAGACGAGCAGTACTTC.

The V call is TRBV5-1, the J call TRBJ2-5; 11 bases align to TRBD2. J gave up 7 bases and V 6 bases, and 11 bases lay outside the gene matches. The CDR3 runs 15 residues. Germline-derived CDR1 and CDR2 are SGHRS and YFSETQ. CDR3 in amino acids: CASIPPGLAGGTQYF. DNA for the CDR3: TGCGCCAGCATACCCCCTGGGCTAGCGGGGGGGACCCAGTACTTC.

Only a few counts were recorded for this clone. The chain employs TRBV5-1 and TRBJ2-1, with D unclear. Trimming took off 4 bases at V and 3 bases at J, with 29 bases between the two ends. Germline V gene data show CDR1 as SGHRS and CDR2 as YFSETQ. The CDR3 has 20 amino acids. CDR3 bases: TGCGCCAGCAGCCTGATTGGTGGTGGCTCAACGCAGCCTAACTACAATGAGCAGTTCTTC. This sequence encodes CASSLIGGGSTQPNYNEQFF.

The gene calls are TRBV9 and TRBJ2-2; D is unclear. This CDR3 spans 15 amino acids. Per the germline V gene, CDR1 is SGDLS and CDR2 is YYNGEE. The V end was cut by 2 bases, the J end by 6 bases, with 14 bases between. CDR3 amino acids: CASSVSQSGAGELFF. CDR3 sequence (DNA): TGTGCCAGCAGCGTTTCCCAGTCTGGAGCCGGGGAGCTGTTTTTT.

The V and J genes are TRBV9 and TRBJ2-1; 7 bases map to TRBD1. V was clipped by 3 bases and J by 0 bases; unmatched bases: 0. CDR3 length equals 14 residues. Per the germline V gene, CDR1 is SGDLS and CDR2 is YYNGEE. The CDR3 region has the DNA TGTGCCAGCAGCGCAGGGGGCTCCTACAATGAGCAGTTCTTC. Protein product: CASSAGGSYNEQFF.

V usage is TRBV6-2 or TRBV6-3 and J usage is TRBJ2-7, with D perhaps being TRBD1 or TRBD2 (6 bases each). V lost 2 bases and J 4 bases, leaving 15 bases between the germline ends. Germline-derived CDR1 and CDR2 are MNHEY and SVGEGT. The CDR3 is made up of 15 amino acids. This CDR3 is CASSYEVGGLYEQYF. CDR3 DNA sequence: TGTGCCAGCAGTTACGAGGTCGGGGGCCTATACGAGCAGTACTTC.

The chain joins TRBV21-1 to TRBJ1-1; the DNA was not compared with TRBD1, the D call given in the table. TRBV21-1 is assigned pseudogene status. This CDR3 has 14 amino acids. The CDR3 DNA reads TGTGCCAGCAGCTGTCGCCACAGGGTCTCTGAAGCTTTCTTT. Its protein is CASSCRHRVSEAFF.

This CDR3 reads CASSQGSLLFYGYTF. The CDR3 DNA reads as TGTGCCAGCAGCCAAGGAAGTTTACTCTTCTATGGCTACACCTTC. The chain recombines TRBV3-1 (or the pseudogene TRBV3-2) with TRBJ1-2; D gene uncertain. V lost 1 base, J lost 4 bases, and 13 bases lay in between. Germline CDR1 LGHDT, CDR2 YNNKEL (reference sequence). The CDR3 runs to 15 residues.

For the CDR3, the DNA is TGTGCCAGCATCCTGACTGTTGTGATTCACGGGGAGCTGTTTTTT. Its translation is CASILTVVIHGELFF. The rearrangement joins TRBV11-3 to TRBJ2-2; the D is unclear. Germline V CDR1 and CDR2: SGHNT, YENEEA. V lost 7 bases to trimming and J lost 7 bases, with 19 bases between them. CDR3 length: 15 amino acids.

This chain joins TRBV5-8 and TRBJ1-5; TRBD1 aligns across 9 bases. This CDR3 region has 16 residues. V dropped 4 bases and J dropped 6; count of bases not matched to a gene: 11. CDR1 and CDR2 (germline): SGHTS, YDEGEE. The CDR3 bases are TGTGCCAGCAGCCCCCGTACAGGGGGCGGTTTTCAGCCCCAGCATTTT. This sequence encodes CASSPRTGGGFQPQHF.

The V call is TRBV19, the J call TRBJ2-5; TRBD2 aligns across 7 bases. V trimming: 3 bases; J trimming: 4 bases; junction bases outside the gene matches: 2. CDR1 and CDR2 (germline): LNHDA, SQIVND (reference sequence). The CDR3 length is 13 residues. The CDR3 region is CASSMGLLETQYF. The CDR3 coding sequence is TGTGCCAGTAGTATGGGACTACTAGAGACCCAGTACTTC.

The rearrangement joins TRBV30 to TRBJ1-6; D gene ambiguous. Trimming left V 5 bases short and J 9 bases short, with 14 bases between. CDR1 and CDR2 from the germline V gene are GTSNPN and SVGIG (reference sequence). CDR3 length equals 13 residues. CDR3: CAWDFGLSSPLHF. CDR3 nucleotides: TGTGCCTGGGATTTTGGCCTTTCTTCACCCCTCCACTTT.

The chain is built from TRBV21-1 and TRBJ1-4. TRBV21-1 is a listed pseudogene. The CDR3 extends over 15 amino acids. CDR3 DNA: TGTGCCAGCATCGGCCGTACAGGTCCAGAGGGAAAACTGTTTTTT. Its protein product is CASIGRTGPEGKLFF.

The CDR3 coding sequence is TGCGCCAGCAGCAGGGACACTACGGGATCGGGCTACACCTTC. Translated: CASSRDTTGSGYTF. The gene calls are TRBV5-1 and TRBJ1-2; tentative D call: TRBD1 (6 bases). V was shortened by 4 bases and J by 8 bases, with 18 bases between the two germline ends. The CDR3 is 14 residues long. Germline lookup yields CDR1 SGHRS and CDR2 YFSETQ.

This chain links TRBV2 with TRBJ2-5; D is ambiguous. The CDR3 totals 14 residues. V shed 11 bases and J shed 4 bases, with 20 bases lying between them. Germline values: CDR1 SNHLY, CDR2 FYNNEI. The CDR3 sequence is CAGPDGLTLETQYF. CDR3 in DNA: TGTGCCGGACCCGACGGGCTTACCTTAGAGACCCAGTACTTC.

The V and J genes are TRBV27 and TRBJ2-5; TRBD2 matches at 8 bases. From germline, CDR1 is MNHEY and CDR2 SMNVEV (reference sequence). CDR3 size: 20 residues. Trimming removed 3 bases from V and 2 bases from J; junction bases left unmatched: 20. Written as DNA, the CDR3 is TGTGCCAGCAGTTTGACGGGACGCCGAATCTTTAGCGGGGAGCAAGAGACCCAGTACTTC. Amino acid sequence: CASSLTGRRIFSGEQETQYF.

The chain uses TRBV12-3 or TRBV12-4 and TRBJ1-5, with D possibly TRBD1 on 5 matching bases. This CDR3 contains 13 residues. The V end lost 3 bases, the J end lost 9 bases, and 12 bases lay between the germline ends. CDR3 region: CASSFGASGPQHF. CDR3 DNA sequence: TGTGCCAGCAGTTTTGGGGCCTCCGGGCCCCAGCATTTT.

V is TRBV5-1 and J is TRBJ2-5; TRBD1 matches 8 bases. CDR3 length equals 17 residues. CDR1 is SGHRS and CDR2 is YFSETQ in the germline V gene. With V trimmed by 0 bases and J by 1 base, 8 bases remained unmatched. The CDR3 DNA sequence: TGCGCCAGCAGCTTGGCAACAGGGGGTGGCTTCCAAGAGACCCAGTACTTC. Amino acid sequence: CASSLATGGGFQETQYF.

The CDR3, as DNA: TGCGCCAGCAGCTCCACGACAGGGTACGGGGAGCTGTTTTTT. This sequence encodes CASSSTTGYGELFF. The V and J genes are TRBV5-1 and TRBJ2-2; 7 nucleotides align to TRBD1. This CDR3 comprises 14 residues. CDR1 is SGHRS, CDR2 YFSETQ, per germline. V gave up 3 bases and J gave up 7 bases; unmatched junction bases: 6. Filled out from reference TRBV5-1 and TRBJ2-2, the complete variable domain reads KAGVTQTPRYLIKTRGQQVTLSCSPISGHRSVSWYQQTPGQGLQFLFEYFSETQRNKGNFPGRFSGRQFSNSRSEMNVSTLELGDSALYLCASSSTTGYGELFFGEGSRLTVL.

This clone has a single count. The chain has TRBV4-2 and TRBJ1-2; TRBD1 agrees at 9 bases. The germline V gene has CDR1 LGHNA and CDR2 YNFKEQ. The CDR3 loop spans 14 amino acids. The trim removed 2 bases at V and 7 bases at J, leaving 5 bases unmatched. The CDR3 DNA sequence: TGTGCCAGCAGCCAAAACAGGGGGCCCCTTGGCTACACCTTC. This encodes CASSQNRGPLGYTF.

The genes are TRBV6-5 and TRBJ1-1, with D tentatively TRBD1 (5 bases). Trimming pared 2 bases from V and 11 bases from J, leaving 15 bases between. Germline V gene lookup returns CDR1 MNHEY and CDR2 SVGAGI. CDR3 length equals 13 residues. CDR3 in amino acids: CASSYGTLGSAFF. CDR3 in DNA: TGTGCCAGCAGTTACGGGACCCTGGGTTCCGCTTTCTTT.

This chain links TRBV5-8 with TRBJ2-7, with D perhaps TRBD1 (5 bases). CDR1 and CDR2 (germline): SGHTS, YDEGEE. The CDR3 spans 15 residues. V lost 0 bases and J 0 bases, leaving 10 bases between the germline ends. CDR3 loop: CASSLGQPSSYEQYF. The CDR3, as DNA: TGTGCCAGCAGCTTGGGACAGCCGAGCTCCTACGAGCAGTACTTC.

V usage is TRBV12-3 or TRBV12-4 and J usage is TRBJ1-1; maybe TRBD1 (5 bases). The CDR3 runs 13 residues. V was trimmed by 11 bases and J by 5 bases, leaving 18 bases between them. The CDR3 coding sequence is TGTGCCGTCACCCGCGGGGGGAGTACTGAAGCTTTCTTT. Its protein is CAVTRGGSTEAFF.

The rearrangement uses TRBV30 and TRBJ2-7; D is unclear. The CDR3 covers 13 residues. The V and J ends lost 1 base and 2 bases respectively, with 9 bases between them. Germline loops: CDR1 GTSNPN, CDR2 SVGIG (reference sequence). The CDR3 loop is CAWSARITYEQYF. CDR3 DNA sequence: TGTGCCTGGAGTGCCCGGATCACCTACGAGCAGTACTTC.

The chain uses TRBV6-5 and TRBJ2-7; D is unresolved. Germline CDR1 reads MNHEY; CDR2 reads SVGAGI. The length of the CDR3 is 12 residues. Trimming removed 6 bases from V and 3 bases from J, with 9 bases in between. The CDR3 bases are TGTGCCAGCAGCGACGAGGACTACGAGCAGTACTTC. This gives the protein CASSDEDYEQYF.